The clone carrying this TCR beta chain was counted between two and nine times. Its target is unknown. These data come from a study of cytomegalovirus exposure and HLA in healthy donors. Study results and caveats: TCR beta sequences reportedly predicted the HLA-A and HLA-B alleles of most subjects accurately. At a 0.05 false discovery rate, a later analysis found 16,951 TCR beta sequences to be associated with HLA alleles.

The germline V gene encodes CDR1 SNHLY and CDR2 FYNNEI. V shed 3 bases and J shed 0 bases, with 10 bases lying between them. The CDR3 totals 15 residues. Researchers ran the PCR with 60 Vbeta and 13 Jbeta primers. Only in-frame clones appear in the TCRdb table, and some are missing; sequencing was by immunoSEQ multiplex PCR. The data show around 150,000 clones, about 72% seen once. V gene TRBV2 combines with J gene TRBJ2-3; D is perhaps TRBD1 (6 bases). Sequencing used PBMCs. The TCR was taken from a male donor in good health and CMV-seronegative. CDR3 loop: CASSDLGASTDTQYF. CDR3 bases: TGTGCCAGCAGTGATCTGGGGGCTAGCACAGATACGCAGTATTTT.